The T cell receptor beta chain described here comes from a study of blood T cell repertoires in COVID-19. The germline V gene has CDR1 MGHRA and CDR2 YSYEKL. The CDR3 runs 18 residues. V gave up 1 base and J gave up 3 bases; unmatched junction bases: 12. The data were produced by immunoSEQ multiplex PCR, yet TCRdb's version contains in-frame clones alone and is incomplete. The sample consists of fewer than 85,000 clones, around 80% of them appearing once. This rearrangement joins TRBV4-1 to TRBJ2-3, with TRBD2 identical over 8 bases. This TCR came from a woman aged 80 or older with active or convalescent COVID-19. The sequenced material came from peripheral blood. The CDR3, as DNA: TGCGCCAGCAGCCAAGGAGTAAGTCCGGCGGGAGGTACAGATACGCAGTATTTT. It is translated as CASSQGVSPAGGTDTQYF.